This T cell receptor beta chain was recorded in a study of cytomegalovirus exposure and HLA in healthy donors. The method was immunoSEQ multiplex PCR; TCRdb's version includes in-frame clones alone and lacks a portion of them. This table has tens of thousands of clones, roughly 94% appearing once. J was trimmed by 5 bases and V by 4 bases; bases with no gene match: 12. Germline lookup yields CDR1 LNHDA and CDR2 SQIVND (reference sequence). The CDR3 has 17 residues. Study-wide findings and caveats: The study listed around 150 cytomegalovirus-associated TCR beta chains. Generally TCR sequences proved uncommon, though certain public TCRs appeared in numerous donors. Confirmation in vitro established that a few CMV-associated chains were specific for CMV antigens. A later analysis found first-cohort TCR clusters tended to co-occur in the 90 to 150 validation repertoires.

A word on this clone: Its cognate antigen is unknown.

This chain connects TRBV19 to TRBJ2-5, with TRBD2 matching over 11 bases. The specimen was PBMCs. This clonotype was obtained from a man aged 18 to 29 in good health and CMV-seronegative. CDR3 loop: CASSTRSIAGGGETQYF. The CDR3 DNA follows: TGTGCCAGTAGTACACGAAGTATAGCGGGAGGGGGGGAGACCCAGTACTTC. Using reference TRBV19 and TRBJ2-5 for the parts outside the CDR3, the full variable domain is DGGITQSPKYLFRKEGQNVTLSCEQNLNHDAMYWYRQDPGQGLRLIYYSQIVNDFQKGDIAEGYSVSREKKESFPLTVTSAQKNPTAFYLCASSTRSIAGGGETQYFGPGTRLLVL.